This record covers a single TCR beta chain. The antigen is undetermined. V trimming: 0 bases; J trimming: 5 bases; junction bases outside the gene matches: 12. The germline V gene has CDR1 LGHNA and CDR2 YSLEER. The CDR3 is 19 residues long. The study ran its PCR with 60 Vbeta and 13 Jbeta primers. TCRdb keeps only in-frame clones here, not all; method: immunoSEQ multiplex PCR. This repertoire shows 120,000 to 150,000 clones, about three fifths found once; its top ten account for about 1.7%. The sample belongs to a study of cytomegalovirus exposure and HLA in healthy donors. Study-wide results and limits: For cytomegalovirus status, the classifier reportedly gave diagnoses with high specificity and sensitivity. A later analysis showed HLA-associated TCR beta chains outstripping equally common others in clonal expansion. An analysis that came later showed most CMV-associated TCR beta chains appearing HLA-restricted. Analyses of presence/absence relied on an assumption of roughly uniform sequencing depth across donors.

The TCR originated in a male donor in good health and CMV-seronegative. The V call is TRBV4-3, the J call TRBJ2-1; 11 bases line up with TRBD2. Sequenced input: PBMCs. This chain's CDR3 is CASSQESGTSGTFNNEQFF. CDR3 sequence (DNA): TGCGCCAGCAGCCAAGAAAGTGGGACTAGCGGAACCTTCAACAATGAGCAGTTCTTC.